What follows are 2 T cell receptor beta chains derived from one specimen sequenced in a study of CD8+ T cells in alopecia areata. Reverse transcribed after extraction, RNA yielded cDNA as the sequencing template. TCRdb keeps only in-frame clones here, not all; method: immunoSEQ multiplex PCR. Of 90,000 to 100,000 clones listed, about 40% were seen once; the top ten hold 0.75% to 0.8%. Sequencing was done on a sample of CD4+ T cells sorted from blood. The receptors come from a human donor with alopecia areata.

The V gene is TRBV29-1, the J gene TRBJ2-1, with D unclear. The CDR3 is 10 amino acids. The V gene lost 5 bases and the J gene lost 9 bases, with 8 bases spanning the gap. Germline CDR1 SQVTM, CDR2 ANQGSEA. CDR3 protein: CSVSLAEQFF. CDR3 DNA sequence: TGCAGCGTTTCTCTCGCTGAGCAGTTCTTC.

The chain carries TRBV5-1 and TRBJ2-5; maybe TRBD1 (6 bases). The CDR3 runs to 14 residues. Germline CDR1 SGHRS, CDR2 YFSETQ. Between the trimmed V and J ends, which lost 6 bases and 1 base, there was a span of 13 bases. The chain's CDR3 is CASNQGQAQETQYF. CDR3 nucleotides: TGCGCCAGCAACCAGGGGCAGGCCCAAGAGACCCAGTACTTC.